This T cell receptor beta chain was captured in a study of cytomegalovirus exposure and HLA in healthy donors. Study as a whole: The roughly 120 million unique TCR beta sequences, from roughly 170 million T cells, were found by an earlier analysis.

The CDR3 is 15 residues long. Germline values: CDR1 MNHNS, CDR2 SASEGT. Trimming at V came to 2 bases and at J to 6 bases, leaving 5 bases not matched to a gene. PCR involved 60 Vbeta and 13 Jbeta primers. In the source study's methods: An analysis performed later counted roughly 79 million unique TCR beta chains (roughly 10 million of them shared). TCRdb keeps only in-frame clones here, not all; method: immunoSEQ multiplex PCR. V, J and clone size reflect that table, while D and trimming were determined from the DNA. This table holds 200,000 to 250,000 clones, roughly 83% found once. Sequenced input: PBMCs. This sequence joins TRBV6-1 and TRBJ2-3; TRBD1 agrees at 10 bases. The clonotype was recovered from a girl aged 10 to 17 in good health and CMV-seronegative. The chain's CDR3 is CASSETGTGADTQYF. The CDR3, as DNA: TGTGCCAGCAGTGAAACAGGGACAGGGGCTGATACGCAGTATTTT.